This T cell receptor beta chain derives from a study of T cells in localized non-small cell lung cancer. The study's findings and limits: Out of the top 100 tumor clones, a median about 57 were seen in adjacent lung. There was an association of higher blood T cell density with longer overall survival. Uninvolved adjacent lung had higher T cell clonality than tumor and all other tissues.

About this clone itself: The antigen is undetermined.

Profiling relied on immunoSEQ multiplex PCR, and the TCRdb table lists in-frame clones only, not all of them. The sample holds about 53,000 clones, over 80% seen once. This clonotype originated in a man aged 40 to 70 with stage III lung adenocarcinoma. The sample was peripheral blood mononuclear cells, taken before any cancer treatment.

The CDR3 is CASSPSGGRTEAFF. The CDR3, as DNA: TGTGCCAGCAGCCCCTCGGGGGGAAGGACTGAAGCTTTCTTT. The rearrangement uses TRBV7-8 and TRBJ1-1; a weak D match, TRBD1 (5 bases). The CDR3 runs to 14 residues. V was shortened by 5 bases and J by 5 bases, with 15 bases between the two germline ends. Germline V lookup: CDR1 SGHVS, CDR2 FQNEAQ.